This TCR beta chain was obtained from a study of blood T cell repertoires in COVID-19. At the level of the study: Spain, Italy and the United States supplied samples that represented acute and convalescent COVID-19.

Clones were read by immunoSEQ multiplex PCR, and TCRdb kept only the in-frame ones, dropping some. This sample has a few hundred thousand clones; 80% to 90% occur once, and the top ten carry 9.5% to 11%. The CDR3 covers 16 residues. The ends lost 4 bases at V and 8 bases at J; junction bases unmatched: 13. CDR1 and CDR2 (germline): LNHNV, YYDKDF (reference sequence). The clonotype was recovered from a woman in her seventies with acute or convalescent COVID-19. Sequencing was done on a sample of peripheral blood. V is TRBV15 and J is TRBJ2-2; 7 bases match TRBD1. The CDR3 DNA reads as TGTGCCACCAGCAATGACAGGGAAGGGGTCTGGGGGGAGCTGTTTTTT. Its protein product is CATSNDREGVWGELFF.